Shown below are 10 T cell receptor beta chains from a single sample sequenced in a study of control samples from healthy donors and cancer patients. Sequencing used immunoSEQ multiplex PCR; TCRdb keeps in-frame clones, though not all of them. Counted here are approximately 90,000 clones, roughly 90% occurring once; the ten biggest clones make up 13% to 15%. Sample: blood. These receptors came from a woman aged 70-85 years in good health.

V usage is TRBV9 and J usage is TRBJ2-7; D gene uncertain. This CDR3 is 13 amino acids long. Deletions cut 3 bases from V and 0 bases from J, with 7 bases between. Germline CDR1 SGDLS, CDR2 YYNGEE. In nucleotides, the CDR3 is TGTGCCAGCAGCGGACGGTCCTCCTACGAGCAGTACTTC. Translated: CASSGRSSYEQYF.

In its sample, this clone was seen once. The J gene is TRBJ1-2, the V gene TRBV5-6, with D tentatively TRBD1 (5 bases). CDR3 length: 17 amino acids. Germline-derived CDR1 and CDR2 are SGHDT and YYEEEE. Trimming stripped 7 bases from V and 3 bases from J, with 25 bases between. CDR3 sequence (DNA): TGTGCCAGCCTCTCGTCACAGGCGGGCAGGACCTACTATGGCTACACCTTC. Amino acid sequence: CASLSSQAGRTYYGYTF.

The chain couples TRBV30 to TRBJ2-3; a possible D gene is TRBD1 (6 bases). Per germline, CDR1 GTSNPN and CDR2 SVGIG (reference sequence). This CDR3 has 15 residues. V lost 5 bases and J lost 4, with 19 bases in between. For the CDR3, the DNA is TGTGCCTGGTCATCTGGGGACACCCACTCAGATACGCAGTATTTT. Protein: CAWSSGDTHSDTQYF.

This clone was seen a single time. V usage is TRBV5-4 and J usage is TRBJ1-2; D not resolved. This CDR3 comprises 14 residues. Trimming took off 3 bases at V and 7 bases at J, with 16 bases between the two ends. CDR1 is SGHNT, CDR2 YYREEE, per germline (reference sequence). The CDR3 nucleotides read TGTGCCAGCAGCTCTTATCAGAGCTTAAGTGGCTACACCTTC. Translation: CASSSYQSLSGYTF.

V usage is TRBV6-2 or TRBV6-3 and J usage is TRBJ1-2, with D unresolved. The CDR3 has 11 amino acids. Trimming removed 6 bases from V and 7 bases from J, with 9 bases in between. CDR1 is MNHEY and CDR2 is SVGEGT in the germline V gene. CDR3 region: CASSLLGGYTF. The DNA for the CDR3 is TGTGCCAGCAGCTTACTTGGTGGCTACACCTTC.

The gene calls are TRBV5-1 and TRBJ1-4; a weak D match, TRBD1 (6 bases). Germline V CDR1 and CDR2: SGHRS, YFSETQ. The V end was cut by 1 base, the J end by 5 bases, with 12 bases between. The CDR3 length is 15 residues. The CDR3 DNA follows: TGCGCCAGCAGCTTGACGGGGGCCCTAAATGAAAAACTGTTTTTT. Its protein product is CASSLTGALNEKLFF. The full variable domain, in which reference TRBV5-1 and TRBJ1-4 provide the parts outside the CDR3, is KAGVTQTPRYLIKTRGQQVTLSCSPISGHRSVSWYQQTPGQGLQFLFEYFSETQRNKGNFPGRFSGRQFSNSRSEMNVSTLELGDSALYLCASSLTGALNEKLFFGSGTQLSVL.

J is TRBJ1-2 and V is TRBV10-2; D possibly corresponds to TRBD1 (5 bases). The CDR3 length is 16 residues. Germline V CDR1 and CDR2: WSHSY, SAAADI. Trimming left V 5 bases short and J 4 bases short, with 20 bases between. In DNA, the CDR3 is TGCGCCAGCAGTCCTAGCTTGACAGCGATGATCTATGGCTACACCTTC. This translates into CASSPSLTAMIYGYTF.

V gene TRBV9 combines with J gene TRBJ2-7; TRBD1 or TRBD2 may be the D gene (5 bases each). CDR3 size: 15 residues. Trimming stripped 5 bases from V and 4 bases from J, with 19 bases between. Germline CDR1 and CDR2: SGDLS and YYNGEE. CDR3 residues: CASSTHPSREYEQYF. The CDR3 nucleotides are TGTGCCAGCAGTACCCACCCCTCCAGGGAGTACGAGCAGTACTTC. Combining the CDR3 with reference TRBV9 and TRBJ2-7 gives the whole variable domain DSGVTQTPKHLITATGQRVTLRCSPRSGDLSVYWYQQSLDQGLQFLIQYYNGEERAKGNILERFSAQQFPDLHSELNLSSLELGDSALYFCASSTHPSREYEQYFGPGTRLTVT.

This sequence joins TRBV5-1 and TRBJ1-3; D remains unclear. With 0 bases removed from V and 0 bases from J, the gap between germline ends came to 7 bases. The V gene's germline CDR1 is SGHRS and CDR2 YFSETQ. The CDR3 consists of 15 residues. Here the CDR3 DNA reads TGCGCCAGCAGCTTGGCGGGCACCTCTGGAAACACCATATATTTT. As protein: CASSLAGTSGNTIYF.

J is TRBJ2-1 and V is TRBV5-1; 11 bases align to TRBD2. This CDR3 has 15 amino acids. Trimming removed 3 bases from V and 4 bases from J; junction bases left unmatched: 3. Germline loops: CDR1 SGHRS, CDR2 YFSETQ. CDR3 nucleotide sequence: TGCGCCAGCAGCTCTAGCGGGGGGTCTTACAATGAGCAGTTCTTC. It encodes CASSSSGGSYNEQFF.